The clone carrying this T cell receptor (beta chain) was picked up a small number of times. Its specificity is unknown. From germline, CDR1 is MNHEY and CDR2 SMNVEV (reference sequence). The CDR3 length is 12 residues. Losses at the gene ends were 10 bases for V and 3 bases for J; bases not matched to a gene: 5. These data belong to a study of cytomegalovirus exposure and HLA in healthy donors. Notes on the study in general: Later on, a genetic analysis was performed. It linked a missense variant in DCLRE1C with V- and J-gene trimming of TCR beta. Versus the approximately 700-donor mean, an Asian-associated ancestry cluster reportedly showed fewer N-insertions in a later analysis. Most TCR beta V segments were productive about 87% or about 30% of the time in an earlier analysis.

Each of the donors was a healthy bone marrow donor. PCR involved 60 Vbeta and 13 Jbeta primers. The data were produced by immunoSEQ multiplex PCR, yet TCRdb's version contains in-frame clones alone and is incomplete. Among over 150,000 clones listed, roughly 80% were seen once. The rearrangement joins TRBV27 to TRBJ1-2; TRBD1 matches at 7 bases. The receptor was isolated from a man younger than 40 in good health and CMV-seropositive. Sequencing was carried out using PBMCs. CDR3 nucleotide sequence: TGTGCCACCCGGACAGGTTACTATGGCTACACCTTC. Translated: CATRTGYYGYTF.